This T cell receptor (beta chain) was found in a study of OX40 agonist ivuxolimab in advanced cancers. Study background: Under the entry rules, prior anti-PD-1, anti-PD-L1 or anti-CTLA-4 therapy was allowed, and around 36% had some. Two patients with cutaneous melanoma and one with hepatocellular carcinoma, three in total, showed partial responses. Study-level points and caveats: Low clonal expansion, among the lowest seen, marked partial responders at 0.1-3.0 mg/kg.

A remark on this clone: The antigen remains unidentified.

The V end was cut by 4 bases, the J end by 4 bases, with 11 bases between. This CDR3 comprises 13 residues. Looked up from germline, CDR1 is MNHEY and CDR2 is SVGAGI. Clones were read by immunoSEQ multiplex PCR, and TCRdb kept only the in-frame ones, dropping some. Of tens of thousands of clones listed, 85% to 90% were seen once; the top ten hold roughly 4.5%. Sequences were derived from CD4+ or CD8+ T cells sorted from blood, sampled in a trial of the OX40 agonist ivuxolimab. This chain uses TRBV6-5 with TRBJ2-7; TRBD1 might be the D (5 bases). This clonotype was sampled from an adult with an advanced solid tumor such as melanoma, head and neck, liver or kidney cancer. In nucleotides, the CDR3 is TGTGCCAGCAGTTCCCCGACAGTGTACGAGCAGTACTTC. Residues: CASSSPTVYEQYF.